The 29 T cell receptor beta chains in this list originate from one sample, sequenced in a study of tumor and adjacent non-tumor tissue in lung cancer. Three rounds of nested PCR, following a modified ARM-PCR protocol, produced the TCRbeta library. TCRdb reprocessed the multiplex PCR reads with MiXCR, giving one entry per CDR3 protein. The sample lists tens of thousands of distinct CDR3 sequences; around three quarters were seen once. No cell sorting was done before RNA was extracted from the tissue. Sequencing was carried out using lung tumor tissue. The receptors come from a man in his 60s with non-small cell lung cancer.

The sample holds a few counts of this clonotype. Here the CDR3 DNA reads TGTGCTAGTGGTTTCTACTCTAGCGGGAGGGACCACTCCTACAATGAGCAGTTCTTC. Translation: CASGFYSSGRDHSYNEQFF. V gene TRBV12-5 combines with J gene TRBJ2-1; 12 positions agree with TRBD2. V gave up 3 bases and J gave up 0 bases; unmatched junction bases: 9. From germline, CDR1 is LGHNT and CDR2 FRNRAP. The length of the CDR3 is 19 residues.

The V gene is TRBV11-1, the J gene TRBJ2-1; D remains ambiguous. Germline assignment: CDR1 SGHAT and CDR2 FQDESV (reference sequence). Trimming removed 1 base from V and 6 bases from J, with 13 bases in between. The CDR3 sequence is 15 residues long. CDR3 protein: CASSLDTYRTNEQFF. The CDR3 coding sequence is TGTGCCAGCAGCTTAGACACCTATAGGACCAATGAGCAGTTCTTC.

This clonotype was found a few times. The chain couples TRBV30 to TRBJ2-7; 10 bases fit TRBD2. V lost 0 bases and J lost 6; bases outside the gene matches: 5. The germline CDR1 and CDR2 sequences are GTSNPN and SVGIG (reference sequence). This CDR3 has 14 residues. The CDR3 nucleotides are TGTGCCTGGAGTGTGTTAGCGGGAGGAGGCGAGCAGTACTTC. As protein: CAWSVLAGGGEQYF.

About this clonotype: A read error may be the cause here, since a much bigger clone is one base away. Here the CDR3 omits its conserved ending phenylalanine or tryptophan, so a read error is the likely source. The chain uses TRBV29-1 and TRBJ2-1; 14 bases fit TRBD2. V dropped 5 bases and J dropped 9; count of bases not matched to a gene: 9. Germline V gives CDR1 SQVTM, CDR2 ANQGSEA. This CDR3 region has 15 residues. The CDR3 nucleotides are TGCAGCGTTCCAGGGACTAGCGGGAGAGGGGCTGAGCAGTTCCTC. This sequence encodes CSVPGTSGRGAEQFL.

This clonotype has at least ten counts. The chain carries TRBV5-6 and TRBJ2-3, with 12 bases fitting TRBD2. The CDR3 totals 20 residues. The V segment lost 1 base and the J segment 2 bases; nucleotides outside the gene matches: 14. CDR1 and CDR2 from the germline V gene are SGHDT and YYEEEE. This CDR3 is CASSLPLASGRAGLTDTQYF. As DNA, the CDR3 is TGTGCCAGCAGCTTGCCGCTCGCTAGCGGGAGGGCCGGCCTCACAGATACGCAGTATTTT.

Remarks on this clonotype: This CDR3 is missing its conserved last phenylalanine or tryptophan, likely due to a read error. The rearrangement joins TRBV6-5 to TRBJ2-7; D is unclear. In germline, CDR1 is MNHEY, CDR2 SVGAGI. V gave up 2 bases and J gave up 1 base, with 9 bases separating them. The length of the CDR3 is 14 residues. The CDR3 coding sequence is TGTGCCAGCAGTTACAAACGGAATTCCTACGAGCAGTACTTA. Protein: CASSYKRNSYEQYL.

In regard to this clonotype: The junction departs from germline at one end; a sequencing error may be responsible. The gene calls are TRBV6-1 and TRBJ2-7; TRBD2 matches at 7 bases. CDR3 size: 15 residues. Germline V gene sequence: CDR1 MNHNS, CDR2 SASEGT. The CDR3 sequence: CASSEAGGQRSEQYF. The CDR3 coding sequence is TGTGCCAGCAGTGAAGCGGGAGGGCAACGGAGCGAGCAATACTTC.

The chain combines TRBV11-3 with TRBJ1-1; D perhaps matches TRBD1 (5 bases). Germline CDR1 and CDR2: SGHNT and YENEEA. There are 14 residues in the CDR3. CDR3 DNA sequence: TGTGCTAGAAGCTTAGGAGGGGAGGGCACTGAAGCTTTCTTT. This gives the protein CARSLGGEGTEAFF.

Remarks on this clonotype: At one end, the junction sequence differs from germline, possibly due to a read error. CDR3 amino acids: CSARSGAGHQETHYF. The CDR3, as DNA: TGCAGTGCTAGATCAGGCGCAGGGCACCAAGAGACCCACTACTTC. V is TRBV20-1 and J is TRBJ2-5; the D gene is possibly TRBD1 (5 bases). Germline V gene sequence: CDR1 DFQATT, CDR2 SNEGSKA (reference sequence). The CDR3 contains 15 residues.

This clonotype was observed many times. The V gene is TRBV10-3, the J gene TRBJ2-2; D might be TRBD1 (5 bases). Germline CDR1 ENHRY, CDR2 SYGVKD. Trimming removed 7 bases at V and 1 base at J, with 16 bases between. This CDR3 is 16 amino acids long. CDR3 in DNA: TGTGCCATCACCTCGCCCCAGGGCCTGAACACCGGGGAGCTGTTTTTT. Translated, it gives CAITSPQGLNTGELFF.

The V gene is TRBV20-1, the J gene TRBJ1-1; tentative D call: TRBD1 (6 bases). V shed 2 bases and J shed 6 bases, with 16 bases lying between them. Looked up from germline, CDR1 is DFQATT and CDR2 is SNEGSKA (reference sequence). The CDR3 runs to 14 residues. CDR3 in DNA: TGCAGTGCTAGAAATCTGGGGGCAGGAGCTGAAGCTTTCTTT. This encodes CSARNLGAGAEAFF.

The rearrangement joins TRBV15 to TRBJ2-1, with D unclear. The V end was cut by 3 bases, the J end by 2 bases, with 11 bases between. Germline CDR1 reads LNHNV; CDR2 reads YYDKDF (reference sequence). The CDR3 is made up of 15 amino acids. In nucleotides, the CDR3 is TGTGCCACCAGCAGCCGTACTGCGACCTACAATGAGCAGTTCTTC. This encodes CATSSRTATYNEQFF.

This clonotype has just one count. With a much larger clone just one base away, this may be a read error. The chain links TRBV5-1 to TRBJ1-2; possible D gene TRBD1, 5 bases. CDR1 is SGHRS and CDR2 is YFSETQ in the germline V gene. This CDR3 contains 14 residues. For the CDR3, the DNA is TGCGCCAGCAGCTTGGCGGGGGAAGATGGTGGCCACACCTTC. This sequence encodes CASSLAGEDGGHTF.

Of note for this clonotype: A much bigger clone sits one base away, suggesting this may be a read error. J is TRBJ2-7 and V is TRBV7-9; 9 positions agree with TRBD1. Germline CDR1 reads SEHNR; CDR2 reads FQNEAQ (reference sequence). The CDR3 has 13 amino acids. The CDR3 here is CAGSSGQGNEQYF. In DNA, the CDR3 is TGTGCCGGCAGCTCGGGACAGGGCAACGAGCAGTACTTC. The whole variable domain, filled in from reference TRBV7-9 and TRBJ2-7, reads DTGVSQNPRHKITKRGQNVTFRCDPISEHNRLYWYRQTLGQGPEFLTYFQNEAQLEKSRLLSDRFSAERPKGSFSTLEIQRTEQGDSAMYLCAGSSGQGNEQYFGPGTRLTVT.

This clonotype appeared once. The junction does not match germline at one end; this may be a read error. The chain has TRBV6-5 and TRBJ2-1, with D possibly being TRBD2 (5 bases). Germline V gene data show CDR1 as MNHEY and CDR2 as SVGAGI. CDR3 length: 15 amino acids. For the CDR3, the DNA is TGTGCCAGCAGTTCACCGGAACTAGGTGTTAATGACCAGTTCTTC. Amino acid sequence: CASSSPELGVNDQFF.

The chain combines TRBV10-2 with TRBJ2-7; the D is unclear. Germline loops: CDR1 WSHSY, CDR2 SAAADI. Trimming removed 4 bases from V and 6 bases from J, with 10 bases in between. The CDR3 is made up of 12 amino acids. CDR3 sequence: CASSVVALEQYF. In DNA form, the CDR3 reads TGCGCCAGCAGTGTAGTTGCTCTCGAGCAGTACTTC.

Details on this clonotype: A read error may account for a junction end that differs from germline. V is TRBV6-5 and J is TRBJ2-6; no firm D call. The CDR3 consists of 16 residues. Germline-derived CDR1 and CDR2 are MNHEY and SVGAGI. The CDR3 reads CASSYSLCSRANVLTF. The DNA for the CDR3 is TGTGCCAGCAGTTACTCCCTATGCTCTAGGGCCAACGTCCTGACTTTC.

In the case of this clonotype: Since no conserved phenylalanine or tryptophan closes the CDR3, a read error is the likely cause. Because the CDR3's place on the DNA is in doubt, the DNA is left out and the CDR3 is given as listed by TCRdb. This chain joins TRBV20-1 and TRBJ1-5; TRBD1 is taken as the D call from the table, unchecked against the DNA. Germline-derived CDR1 and CDR2 are DFQATT and SNEGSKA (reference sequence). The CDR3 is made up of 13 amino acids, end residues included. The CDR3 region is CSATGQNNQPEHC.

Many counts were recorded for this clonotype. A single base separates this from a much larger clone, so it may be a read error. V and J are TRBV6-1 and TRBJ2-3, with TRBD1 matching over 8 bases. The CDR3 consists of 14 residues. The V gene end was trimmed by 5 bases and the J gene end by 4 bases; junction bases not matched to a gene: 5. CDR1 MNHNS and CDR2 SASEGT come from the germline V gene. The CDR3 sequence is CASSIGQGADTQYF. CDR3 sequence (DNA): TGTGCCAGCAGTATAGGACAGGGCGCAGATACGCAGTATTTT.

This clonotype came up once. This rearrangement joins TRBV18 to TRBJ1-1; D is uncertain. Trimming stripped 3 bases from V and 7 bases from J, with 12 bases between. The germline gives CDR1 KGHSH, CDR2 LQKENI. The CDR3 is 13 amino acids. CDR3: CASSPDGFSEAFF. The CDR3 nucleotides are TGTGCCAGCTCACCCGACGGGTTTAGTGAAGCTTTCTTT. The complete variable domain, with remaining parts taken from reference TRBV18 and TRBJ1-1, reads NAGVMQNPRHLVRRRGQEARLRCSPMKGHSHVYWYRQLPEEGLKFMVYLQKENIIDESGMPKERFSAEFPKEGPSILRIQQVVRGDSAAYFCASSPDGFSEAFFGQGTRLTVV.

This chain connects TRBV6-1 to TRBJ2-7, with unresolved D. CDR3 length: 12 residues. Trimming pared 8 bases from V and 3 bases from J, leaving 11 bases between. CDR1 and CDR2 from the germline V gene are MNHNS and SASEGT. The CDR3 spells CASGVEGYEQYF. The CDR3 coding sequence is TGTGCCAGCGGTGTAGAAGGCTACGAGCAGTACTTC.

This clonotype was detected once. The chain is built from TRBV5-4 and TRBJ2-3; the match to TRBD2 covers 8 bases. Germline assignment: CDR1 SGHNT and CDR2 YYREEE (reference sequence). The CDR3 runs 16 residues. V gave up 4 bases and J gave up 14 bases; unmatched junction bases: 21. This CDR3 is CASSPIEREPRDTLYF. The CDR3 nucleotides are TGTGCCAGCAGCCCTATCGAGCGGGAGCCGAGAGATACGTTGTATTTT.

This clonotype was seen only once. An end of the junction differs from the germline gene, which may be a read error. The chain joins TRBV20-1 to TRBJ2-3; perhaps TRBD2 as D (5 bases). There are 13 residues in the CDR3. Germline CDR1 and CDR2: DFQATT and SNEGSKA (reference sequence). CDR3 sequence (DNA): TGCAGTGCCTCGAAGGAGGTAACAGATACGCTGTACTTT. Encoded protein: CSASKEVTDTLYF.

Regarding this clonotype: The junction does not match germline at one end; this may be a read error. V usage is TRBV20-1 and J usage is TRBJ2-7, with 9 nucleotides matching TRBD2. Germline V CDR1 and CDR2: DFQATT, SNEGSKA (reference sequence). The CDR3 runs 16 residues. The DNA for the CDR3 is TGCAGTGCTCGGAGTAGCGGGAGTAAGAACTCCTATGAGCATTACTTC. This sequence encodes CSARSSGSKNSYEHYF.

With respect to this clonotype: The final CDR3 position lacks the conserved phenylalanine or tryptophan, pointing to a likely read error. J is TRBJ1-5 and V is TRBV10-3, with TRBD1 as a possible D gene (5 bases). The ends were cut back, 2 bases at V and 0 bases at J, with 8 bases in the middle. CDR1 ENHRY and CDR2 SYGVKD come from the germline V gene. The CDR3 consists of 15 residues. The CDR3 protein is CAISETTVSNQPQHS. The CDR3 bases are TGTGCCATCAGTGAGACGACAGTTAGCAATCAGCCCCAGCATTCT.

This rearrangement joins TRBV5-1 to TRBJ2-6, with 9 bases aligning to TRBD1. Germline V gene sequence: CDR1 SGHRS, CDR2 YFSETQ. Losses at the gene ends were 3 bases for V and 0 bases for J; bases not matched to a gene: 4. This CDR3 comprises 17 residues. The DNA for the CDR3 is TGCGCCAGCAGCTGGACAGGGGCGAACTCTGGGGCCAACGTCCTGACTTTC. Amino acid sequence: CASSWTGANSGANVLTF.

As regards this clonotype: Being one base from a much bigger clone, this may be a read error. V is TRBV6-2 or TRBV6-3 and J is TRBJ1-1; 10 nucleotides agree with TRBD1. This CDR3 has 15 amino acids. From germline, CDR1 is MNHEY and CDR2 SVGEGT. CDR3: CTSSYMGQGRTEAFF. CDR3 bases: TGTACCAGCAGTTACATGGGACAGGGGCGCACTGAAGCTTTCTTT.

This clonotype was found once. The junction departs from germline at one end; a sequencing error may be responsible. The gene calls are TRBV14 and TRBJ2-1, with D perhaps matching TRBD1 (5 bases). The CDR3 totals 16 residues. Germline CDR1 and CDR2: SGHDN and FVKESK. The DNA for the CDR3 is TGCGACAGCAGCCAAGATGAAGGACCCCCTTACAATGAGCAGTTCTTC. Its translation: CDSSQDEGPPYNEQFF.

V and J are TRBV20-1 and TRBJ2-2, with D perhaps TRBD2 (7 bases). V lost 4 bases, J lost 8 bases, and 23 bases lay in between. The length of the CDR3 is 16 residues. Looked up from germline, CDR1 is DFQATT and CDR2 is SNEGSKA (reference sequence). DNA for the CDR3: TGCAGTGCTACTTTAGGGGGAGGGTCGGAGACTGGGGAGCTGTTTTTT. It translates to CSATLGGGSETGELFF.